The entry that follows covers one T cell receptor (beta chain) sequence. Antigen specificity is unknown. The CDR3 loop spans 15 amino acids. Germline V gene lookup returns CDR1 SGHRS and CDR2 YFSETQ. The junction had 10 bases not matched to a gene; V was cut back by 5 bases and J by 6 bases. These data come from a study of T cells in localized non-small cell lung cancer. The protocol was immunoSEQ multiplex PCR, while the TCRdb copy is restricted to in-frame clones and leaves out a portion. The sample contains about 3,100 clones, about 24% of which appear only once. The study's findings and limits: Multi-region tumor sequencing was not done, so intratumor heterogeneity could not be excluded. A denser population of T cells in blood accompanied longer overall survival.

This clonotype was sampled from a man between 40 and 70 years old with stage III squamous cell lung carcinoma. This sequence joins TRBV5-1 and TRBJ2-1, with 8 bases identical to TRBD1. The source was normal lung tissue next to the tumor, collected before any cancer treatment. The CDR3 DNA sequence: TGCGCCAGCAGTAGACTAGGACAGGGAAGCAATGAGCAGTTCTTC. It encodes CASSRLGQGSNEQFF.